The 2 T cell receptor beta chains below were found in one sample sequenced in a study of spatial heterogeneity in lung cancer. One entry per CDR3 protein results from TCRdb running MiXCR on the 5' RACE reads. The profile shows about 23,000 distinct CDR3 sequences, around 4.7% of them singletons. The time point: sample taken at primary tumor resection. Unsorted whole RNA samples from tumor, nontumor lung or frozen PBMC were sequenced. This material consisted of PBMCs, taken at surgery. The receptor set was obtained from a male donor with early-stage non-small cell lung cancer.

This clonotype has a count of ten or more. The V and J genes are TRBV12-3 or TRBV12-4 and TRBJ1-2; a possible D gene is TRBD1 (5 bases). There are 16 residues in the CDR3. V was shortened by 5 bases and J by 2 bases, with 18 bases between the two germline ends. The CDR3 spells CASSLTPLQGNYGYTF. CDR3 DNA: TGTGCCAGCAGTCTCACACCCCTCCAGGGCAACTATGGCTACACCTTC.

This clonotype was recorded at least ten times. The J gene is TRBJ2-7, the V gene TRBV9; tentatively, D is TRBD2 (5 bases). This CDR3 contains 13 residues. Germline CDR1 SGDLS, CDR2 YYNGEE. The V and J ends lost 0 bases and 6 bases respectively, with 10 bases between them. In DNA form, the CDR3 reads TGTGCCAGCAGCGTAGATGGAGGCGGCGAGCAGTACTTC. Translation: CASSVDGGGEQYF.